What follows are 25 T cell receptor beta chains derived from one specimen sequenced in a study of control samples from healthy donors and cancer patients. Assay: immunoSEQ multiplex PCR; the TCRdb copy retains only in-frame clones and omits some. The sample shows more than 110,000 clones, 88% of them seen only once. Sequencing used blood. The receptors stem from a woman in her twenties or thirties in good health.

V and J are TRBV7-2 and TRBJ2-7; 8 nucleotides line up with TRBD2. This CDR3 comprises 13 residues. Germline trimming cut 4 bases from V and 7 bases from J; bases unmatched to any gene: 6. CDR1 and CDR2 (germline): SGHTA, FQGNSA. CDR3: CASSSSGSNEQYF. The CDR3 coding sequence is TGTGCCAGCAGCTCGAGCGGGAGTAATGAGCAGTACTTC.

Comment on this clone: One end of the junction does not line up with germline, which may come from a read error. The rearrangement uses TRBV4-1 and TRBJ1-3, with 7 bases identical to TRBD1. Germline CDR1 and CDR2: MGHRA and YSYEKL. This CDR3 region has 13 residues. For the CDR3, the DNA is TGCGCCAGCAGCCCAAGCCCCGAGGGGGCCCCCCATTTT. Translation gives CASSPSPEGAPHF.

This chain joins TRBV6-4 and TRBJ2-3; D possibly corresponds to TRBD2 (5 bases). The CDR3 spans 15 residues. With 2 bases removed from V and 6 bases from J, the gap between germline ends came to 15 bases. Germline V gene sequence: CDR1 MRHNA, CDR2 SNTAGT. The CDR3 here is CASSDLWASSDTQYF. As DNA, the CDR3 is TGTGCCAGCAGTGACCTTTGGGCTAGCTCGGATACGCAGTATTTT.

This clone has only a few counts. The chain carries TRBV5-1 and TRBJ1-4; the D gene is possibly TRBD1 (6 bases). Germline CDR1 reads SGHRS; CDR2 reads YFSETQ. The CDR3 consists of 15 residues. The V end lost 4 bases, the J end lost 2 bases, and 12 bases lay between the germline ends. CDR3: CASSRGPETNEKLFF. The CDR3 DNA reads as TGCGCCAGCAGCCGGGGGCCGGAGACTAATGAAAAACTGTTTTTT.

V gene TRBV10-2 combines with J gene TRBJ2-3, with 15 bases lining up with TRBD2. CDR1 is WSHSY and CDR2 is SAAADI in the germline V gene. V lost 4 bases, J lost 4 bases, and 6 bases stayed unmatched. The CDR3 consists of 17 residues. CDR3 nucleotide sequence: TGCGCCAGCAGTGGGACTAGCGGGAGGGCCATTGCAGATACGCAGTATTTT. It encodes CASSGTSGRAIADTQYF.

This clone was counted only a few times. The V call is TRBV5-6, the J call TRBJ2-1, with unresolved D. V was shortened by 3 bases and J by 6 bases, with 10 bases between the two germline ends. Looked up from germline, CDR1 is SGHDT and CDR2 is YYEEEE. This CDR3 contains 13 residues. Here the CDR3 reads CASSSTYSNEQFF. In DNA, the CDR3 is TGTGCCAGCAGCTCAACCTACAGCAATGAGCAGTTCTTC.

Only one count was recorded for this clone. J is TRBJ1-5 and V is TRBV4-1; D might be TRBD1 (5 bases). In germline, CDR1 is MGHRA, CDR2 YSYEKL. The ends were cut back, 0 bases at V and 5 bases at J, with 8 bases in the middle. The CDR3 extends over 14 amino acids. CDR3 DNA sequence: TGCGCCAGCAGCCAAGATGGGGCAGATCAGCCCCAGCATTTT. This translates into CASSQDGADQPQHF.

The chain carries TRBV3-1 (or the pseudogene TRBV3-2) and TRBJ1-3; D call uncertain. Per germline, CDR1 LGHDT and CDR2 YNNKEL (reference sequence). Trimming stripped 5 bases from V and 1 base from J, with 9 bases between. This CDR3 has 14 amino acids. CDR3 sequence (DNA): TGTGCCAGCAGCGAGGGAGCTTCTGGAAACACCATATATTTT. It translates to CASSEGASGNTIYF.

This clone has only one observation. The chain recombines TRBV7-9 with TRBJ1-1; TRBD1 matches 8 bases. The CDR3 length is 14 residues. The trim removed 5 bases at V and 3 bases at J, leaving 5 bases unmatched. Germline CDR1 is SEHNR and CDR2 is FQNEAQ (reference sequence). The CDR3 reads CASSPMTGDTEAFF. The CDR3 bases are TGTGCCAGCAGCCCGATGACAGGGGACACTGAAGCTTTCTTT.

This chain joins TRBV14 and TRBJ2-3; 7 nucleotides align to TRBD1. V was pared by 0 bases and J by 9 bases, with 9 bases of the junction left unmatched. There are 15 residues in the CDR3. The germline gives CDR1 SGHDN, CDR2 FVKESK. The DNA of the CDR3 is TGTGCCAGCAGCCAAGAAGCGAGACAGGGCGGGACGCAGTATTTT. Translation gives CASSQEARQGGTQYF.

This clone was observed a single time. The rearrangement joins TRBV7-2 to TRBJ1-4; the match to TRBD1 covers 8 bases. Trimming at V came to 5 bases and at J to 5 bases, leaving 7 bases not matched to a gene. This CDR3 has 15 amino acids. Per germline, CDR1 SGHTA and CDR2 FQGNSA. The CDR3 region is CASSPQTGENEKLFF. The CDR3 nucleotides read TGTGCCAGCAGCCCTCAGACAGGGGAGAATGAAAAACTGTTTTTT.

This clone has just one count. The genes are TRBV13 and TRBJ2-7; TRBD1 or TRBD2 may be the D gene (5 bases each). Per germline, CDR1 PRHDT and CDR2 FYEKMQ (reference sequence). The V end lost 5 bases, the J end lost 6 bases, and 20 bases lay between the germline ends. This CDR3 is 15 amino acids long. The DNA of the CDR3 is TGTGCCAGCAGCGCCCAATCACGAGGGGAGCCCGAGCAGTACTTC. Its protein product is CASSAQSRGEPEQYF.

The chain has TRBV6-5 and TRBJ1-2; 9 nucleotides agree with TRBD1. The CDR3 is made up of 12 amino acids. Germline trimming cut 8 bases from V and 6 bases from J; bases unmatched to any gene: 4. Germline CDR1 reads MNHEY; CDR2 reads SVGAGI. CDR3 in amino acids: CASRTGEDGYTF. The CDR3 region has the DNA TGTGCCAGCCGGACAGGGGAGGATGGCTACACCTTC.

This clone was recorded only once. The J gene is TRBJ1-2, the V gene TRBV18; maybe TRBD1 (6 bases). V was pared by 3 bases and J by 5 bases, with 13 bases between. The CDR3 covers 14 residues. Germline values: CDR1 KGHSH, CDR2 LQKENI. CDR3 bases: TGTGCCAGCTCACCTTCCGGGGGCGCGTATGGCTACACCTTC. Its translation is CASSPSGGAYGYTF. Looking up the rest from reference TRBV18 and TRBJ1-2 gives the full variable domain: NAGVMQNPRHLVRRRGQEARLRCSPMKGHSHVYWYRQLPEEGLKFMVYLQKENIIDESGMPKERFSAEFPKEGPSILRIQQVVRGDSAAYFCASSPSGGAYGYTFGSGTRLTVV.

V usage is TRBV5-1 and J usage is TRBJ1-3; D remains ambiguous. This CDR3 spans 14 amino acids. Germline loops: CDR1 SGHRS, CDR2 YFSETQ. V was pared by 3 bases and J by 1 base, with 8 bases between. The CDR3 nucleotides read TGCGCCAGCAGCTCCGAGGGTTCTGGAAACACCATATATTTT. Translating it yields CASSSEGSGNTIYF.

This chain connects TRBV13 to TRBJ2-7; the D is unclear. The germline gives CDR1 PRHDT, CDR2 FYEKMQ (reference sequence). Trimming stripped 5 bases from V and 2 bases from J, with 7 bases between. The CDR3 spans 12 residues. CDR3 nucleotide sequence: TGTGCCAGCAGCACACCTCCCTACGAGCAGTACTTC. As protein: CASSTPPYEQYF.

This clone was seen only a few times. This chain links TRBV5-8 with TRBJ1-1; possible D gene TRBD1, 6 bases. Trimming removed 4 bases at V and 1 base at J, with 17 bases between. Germline V gene sequence: CDR1 SGHTS, CDR2 YDEGEE. The CDR3 sequence is 16 residues long. Here the CDR3 reads CASSPSPGQPNTEAFF. As DNA, the CDR3 is TGTGCCAGCAGCCCTTCCCCCGGACAGCCGAACACTGAAGCTTTCTTT.

The chain links TRBV10-3 to TRBJ2-7, with 9 nucleotides matching TRBD2. Germline CDR1 reads ENHRY; CDR2 reads SYGVKD. CDR3 length equals 16 residues. Trimming took 0 bases from V and 5 from J; bases not matched to a gene: 8. The CDR3 sequence: CAISESASGILDEQYF. CDR3 nucleotides: TGTGCCATCAGTGAGTCGGCTAGCGGGATTCTCGACGAGCAGTACTTC.

The chain uses TRBV19 and TRBJ1-1; D not resolved. The germline gives CDR1 LNHDA, CDR2 SQIVND (reference sequence). Trimming cost V 3 bases and J 10 bases, with 18 bases left between them. CDR3 length equals 14 residues. The DNA of the CDR3 is TGTGCCAGTAGTATGAGTGGTCCCGCCCTGGCAGCTTTCTTT. Its protein product is CASSMSGPALAAFF.

The chain employs TRBV6-6 and TRBJ2-3; 7 bases map to TRBD2. J was trimmed by 3 bases and V by 5 bases; bases with no gene match: 8. The CDR3 is 15 amino acids. In germline, CDR1 is MNHNY, CDR2 SVGAGI (reference sequence). CDR3 in DNA: TGTGCCAGCAGTCGGCGGGAGCGGGGAACAGATACGCAGTATTTT. The encoded protein is CASSRRERGTDTQYF.

This clone was recorded only once. The V gene is TRBV29-1, the J gene TRBJ2-2, with D possibly TRBD1 on 5 matching bases. V was pared by 4 bases and J by 5 bases, with 8 bases between. The CDR3 sequence is 12 residues long. CDR1 and CDR2 (germline): SQVTM, ANQGSEA. As DNA, the CDR3 is TGCAGCGTTGGAAGGGGAACCGGGGAGCTGTTTTTT. It specifies CSVGRGTGELFF.

This clone was seen a single time. The chain joins TRBV19 to TRBJ1-2; D gene ambiguous. Trimming took off 4 bases at V and 2 bases at J, with 11 bases between the two ends. The CDR3 consists of 14 residues. Germline values: CDR1 LNHDA, CDR2 SQIVND (reference sequence). The CDR3 sequence: CASSTTPGNYGYTF. The CDR3 nucleotides read TGTGCCAGTAGTACGACCCCGGGAAACTATGGCTACACCTTC. The variable domain in full, completed from reference TRBV19 and TRBJ1-2, reads DGGITQSPKYLFRKEGQNVTLSCEQNLNHDAMYWYRQDPGQGLRLIYYSQIVNDFQKGDIAEGYSVSREKKESFPLTVTSAQKNPTAFYLCASSTTPGNYGYTFGSGTRLTVV.

The rearrangement links TRBV2 to TRBJ2-1; TRBD1 agrees at 11 bases. Germline trimming cut 7 bases from V and 7 bases from J; bases unmatched to any gene: 3. This CDR3 spans 13 amino acids. Looked up from germline, CDR1 is SNHLY and CDR2 is FYNNEI. The DNA of the CDR3 is TGTGCCAGCATGAGGGACAGGGGGAATGAGCAGTTCTTC. It is translated as CASMRDRGNEQFF.

This clone was seen a handful of times. V usage is TRBV30 and J usage is TRBJ2-1, with TRBD2 identical over 10 bases. CDR3 size: 15 residues. J gave up 7 bases and V 1 base, and 7 bases lay outside the gene matches. Germline-derived CDR1 and CDR2 are GTSNPN and SVGIG (reference sequence). This CDR3 reads CAWSDGLADRNEQFF. CDR3 in DNA: TGTGCCTGGAGTGATGGACTAGCGGATAGGAATGAGCAGTTCTTC.

The rearrangement uses TRBV23-1 and TRBJ1-1; D remains ambiguous. TRBV23-1 is noted as an ORF with a role that remains uncertain. The CDR3 extends over 17 amino acids. V shed 2 bases and J shed 4 bases, with 20 bases lying between them. The DNA of the CDR3 is TGCGCCAGCAGTCAACTAGCGGGGAAGCATAAGAGCACTGAAGCTTTCTTT. Its protein is CASSQLAGKHKSTEAFF.